This entry lists 15 T cell receptor beta chains sequenced from one sample in a study of cytomegalovirus exposure and HLA in healthy donors (dated by TCRdb to the late 2010s). Preparation of the library involved the immunoSEQ multiplex PCR assay. A mixture of 60 forward primers for TCR Vbeta segments and 13 reverse primers for TCR Jbeta segments was used in the multiplex PCR. Imported from immuneACCESS, the table was reduced by TCRdb to in-frame sequences with V and J called. These copies leave out some clones; in studies compared against another copy, an unresolved V gene accounts for under half, and the cause of the remainder is not known. Here the sample has more than 110,000 clones; approximately 80% occur a single time. The top ten hold roughly 3.7% of the sample. Sample: PBMCs. Receptors originate from a male donor in good health and CMV-seronegative.

The rearrangement uses TRBV6-6 and TRBJ1-6, with 8 bases identical to TRBD1. There are 13 residues in the CDR3. The V segment lost 6 bases and the J segment 12 bases; nucleotides outside the gene matches: 7. Germline-derived CDR1 and CDR2 are MNHNY and SVGAGI (reference sequence). Here the CDR3 DNA reads TGTGCCAGCAGCCCGGACAGGGCGAGACCCCTCCACTTT. Protein sequence: CASSPDRARPLHF.

This chain links TRBV18 with TRBJ2-5; D gene uncertain. Germline V gives CDR1 KGHSH, CDR2 LQKENI. The length of the CDR3 is 15 residues. The V end lost 3 bases, the J end lost 1 base, and 12 bases lay between the germline ends. CDR3 loop: CASSPQISPQETQYF. CDR3 sequence (DNA): TGTGCCAGCTCACCCCAAATAAGCCCCCAAGAGACCCAGTACTTC. The full variable domain, in which reference TRBV18 and TRBJ2-5 provide the parts outside the CDR3, is NAGVMQNPRHLVRRRGQEARLRCSPMKGHSHVYWYRQLPEEGLKFMVYLQKENIIDESGMPKERFSAEFPKEGPSILRIQQVVRGDSAAYFCASSPQISPQETQYFGPGTRLLVL.

V usage is TRBV18 and J usage is TRBJ2-2, with a weak D call TRBD1 (5 bases). CDR1 and CDR2 (germline): KGHSH, LQKENI. Trimming removed 7 bases at V and 4 bases at J, with 10 bases between. The length of the CDR3 is 13 residues. The CDR3 bases are TGTGCCAGCTTACCCAGGGTCACCGGGGAGCTGTTTTTT. Its translation: CASLPRVTGELFF.

The chain combines TRBV18 with TRBJ1-2; D is ambiguous. The CDR3 runs to 11 residues. V dropped 3 bases and J dropped 6 bases, with 5 bases sitting between them. Germline-derived CDR1 and CDR2 are KGHSH and LQKENI. CDR3 sequence reads: CASSPGDGYTF. Here the CDR3 DNA reads TGTGCCAGCTCACCGGGAGATGGCTACACCTTC.

This clone came up a few times. V gene TRBV12-5 combines with J gene TRBJ1-1; D is perhaps TRBD1 (6 bases). Per germline, CDR1 LGHNT and CDR2 FRNRAP. Trimming removed 0 bases from V and 1 base from J, with 9 bases in between. CDR3 length: 15 residues. The CDR3 DNA reads TGTGCTAGTGGTTTGGTTACAGGGCGGAACACTGAAGCTTTCTTT. Translation gives CASGLVTGRNTEAFF. The complete variable domain, with remaining parts taken from reference TRBV12-5 and TRBJ1-1, reads DARVTQTPRHKVTEMGQEVTMRCQPILGHNTVFWYRQTMMQGLELLAYFRNRAPLDDSGMPKDRFSAEMPDATLATLKIQPSEPRDSAVYFCASGLVTGRNTEAFFGQGTRLTVV.

The chain joins TRBV30 to TRBJ1-6; maybe TRBD1 (6 bases). The CDR3 runs to 12 residues. The V end was cut by 2 bases, the J end by 9 bases, with 8 bases between. The germline V gene encodes CDR1 GTSNPN and CDR2 SVGIG (reference sequence). CDR3 region: CAWSSRGSPLHF. CDR3 nucleotides: TGTGCCTGGAGTTCCAGGGGTTCACCCCTCCACTTT. The entire variable domain, with the rest obtained from reference TRBV30 and TRBJ1-6, is as follows: SQTIHQWPATLVQPVGSPLSLECTVEGTSNPNLYWYRQAAGRGLQLLFYSVGIGQISSEVPQNLSASRPQDRQFILSSKKLLLSDSGFYLCAWSSRGSPLHFGNGTRLTVT.

Comments on this clone: At one boundary the junction diverges from the germline segment, which might be a read error. The chain employs TRBV29-1 and TRBJ2-4; maybe TRBD2 (5 bases). The CDR3 length is 14 residues. Per germline, CDR1 SQVTM and CDR2 ANQGSEA. CDR3 coding DNA: TGCAGCGTGACCACAAGCCTAGCCAAAAACAGTCAGTACTTC. Protein product: CSVTTSLAKNSQYF. Based on the CDR3 plus reference TRBV29-1 and TRBJ2-4, the full variable domain is SAVISQKPSRDICQRGTSLTIQCQVDSQVTMMFWYRQQPGQSLTLIATANQGSEATYESGFVIDKFPISRPNLTFSTLTVSNMSPEDSSIYLCSVTTSLAKNSQYFGAGTRLSVL.

This sequence joins TRBV7-2 and TRBJ2-7; D uncertain. The V and J ends lost 4 bases and 4 bases respectively, with 8 bases between them. The CDR3 contains 12 residues. Germline V gives CDR1 SGHTA, CDR2 FQGNSA. CDR3 protein: CASSSFTYEQYF. DNA of the CDR3: TGTGCCAGCAGCTCCTTCACTTACGAGCAGTACTTC.

This clone was recorded once. The gene calls are TRBV7-3 and TRBJ1-1, with TRBD1 as a possible D gene (5 bases). This CDR3 is 13 amino acids long. V lost 5 bases and J lost 5, with 12 bases in between. Germline loops: CDR1 SGHTA, CDR2 FQGTGA. The CDR3 sequence: CASSRGGETEAFF. The CDR3 nucleotides read TGTGCCAGCAGCCGGGGAGGGGAGACTGAAGCTTTCTTT.

This rearrangement joins TRBV6-5 to TRBJ1-5; no reliable D call. In germline, CDR1 is MNHEY, CDR2 SVGAGI. The length of the CDR3 is 15 residues. The V end was cut by 5 bases, the J end by 0 bases, with 11 bases between. This CDR3 reads CASSSGLNSNQPQHF. The CDR3 region has the DNA TGTGCCAGCAGTAGCGGACTTAATAGCAATCAGCCCCAGCATTTT.

The chain combines TRBV7-9 with TRBJ1-1; tentatively, D is TRBD1 (5 bases). CDR3 length equals 12 residues. Trimming cost V 0 bases and J 10 bases, with 9 bases left between them. The germline gives CDR1 SEHNR, CDR2 FQNEAQ (reference sequence). The DNA for the CDR3 is TGTGCCAGCAGCTTAGCGGCAGGGCCAGCTTTCTTT. It is translated as CASSLAAGPAFF.

This rearrangement joins TRBV29-1 to TRBJ2-7, with D possibly being TRBD2 (5 bases). This CDR3 is 12 amino acids long. Trimming took off 4 bases at V and 3 bases at J, with 10 bases between the two ends. Germline V gives CDR1 SQVTM, CDR2 ANQGSEA. CDR3 bases: TGCAGCGTTGGGGAGCCTTACTACGAGCAGTACTTC. Translating it yields CSVGEPYYEQYF.

CDR3 coding DNA: TGCAGCGCTTCGGGACAGTCAACCATCGAGCAGTACTTC. Translating it yields CSASGQSTIEQYF. V is TRBV29-1 and J is TRBJ2-7; 7 nucleotides line up with TRBD1. CDR3 length: 13 residues. The J segment lost 6 bases and the V segment lost 7 bases, leaving 12 bases of the junction unmatched. Germline lookup yields CDR1 SQVTM and CDR2 ANQGSEA.

V usage is TRBV6-5 and J usage is TRBJ2-2; 8 bases agree with TRBD2. Germline CDR1 is MNHEY and CDR2 is SVGAGI. This CDR3 has 15 residues. V shed 6 bases, J shed 1 base, and the junction held 4 bases outside the gene matches. The DNA for the CDR3 is TGTGCCAGCAGGCTTAGCGGGGTGAACACCGGGGAGCTGTTTTTT. Its translation is CASRLSGVNTGELFF.

This clone was found once. The chain carries TRBV6-5 and TRBJ2-1; possibly TRBD2 for D (6 bases). The CDR3 runs to 16 residues. The V and J ends lost 0 bases and 9 bases respectively, with 18 bases between them. Germline CDR1 reads MNHEY; CDR2 reads SVGAGI. The DNA for the CDR3 is TGTGCCAGCAGTTACTCAGGGACTCCAAAGTGGGGTGAGCAGTTCTTC. It specifies CASSYSGTPKWGEQFF.